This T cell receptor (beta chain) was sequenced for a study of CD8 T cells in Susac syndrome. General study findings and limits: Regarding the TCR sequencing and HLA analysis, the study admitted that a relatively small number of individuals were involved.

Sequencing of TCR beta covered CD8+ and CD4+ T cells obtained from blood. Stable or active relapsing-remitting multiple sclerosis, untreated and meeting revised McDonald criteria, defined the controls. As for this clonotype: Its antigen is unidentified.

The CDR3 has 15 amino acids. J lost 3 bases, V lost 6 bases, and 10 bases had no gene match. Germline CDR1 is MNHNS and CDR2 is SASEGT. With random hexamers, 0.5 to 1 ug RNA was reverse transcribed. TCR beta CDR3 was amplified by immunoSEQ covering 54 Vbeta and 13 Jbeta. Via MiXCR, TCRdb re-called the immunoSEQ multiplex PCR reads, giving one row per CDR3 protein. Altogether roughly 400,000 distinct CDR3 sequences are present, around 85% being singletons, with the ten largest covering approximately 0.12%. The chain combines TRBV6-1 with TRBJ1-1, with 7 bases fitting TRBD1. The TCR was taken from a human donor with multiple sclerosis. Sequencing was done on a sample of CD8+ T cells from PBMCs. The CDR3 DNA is TGTGCCAGCAGGATGATACAGGGGCTGGACACTGAAGCTTTCTTT. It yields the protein CASRMIQGLDTEAFF.